The source of this TCR beta chain is a study of control samples from healthy donors and cancer patients. Germline CDR1 reads LNHDA; CDR2 reads SQIVND (reference sequence). The CDR3 has 15 amino acids. V lost 3 bases and J lost 6, with 15 bases in between. Assay used: immunoSEQ multiplex PCR; TCRdb lists only in-frame clones, some missing. The data show some 120,000 clones, approximately 94% seen once. This TCR was recovered from a man aged 50-59 years with head and neck cancer. The V call is TRBV19, the J call TRBJ2-1, with a tentative D call TRBD1 (5 bases). The sample taken for sequencing was PBMCs. The CDR3 loop is CASSMKSQGINEQFF. In nucleotides, the CDR3 is TGTGCCAGTAGTATGAAGTCTCAGGGCATCAATGAGCAGTTCTTC.